This TCR beta chain was found in a study of T cells in Graves' hyperthyroidism and ophthalmopathy. V was pared by 6 bases and J by 11 bases, with 14 bases between. Germline CDR1 reads SGHTA; CDR2 reads FQGNSA. There are 12 residues in the CDR3. It was RNA transcripts that yielded the amplified TCR beta CDR3 regions. Primed by the HTBI set, a first-round RT-PCR was run on the TCR CDR3. One entry per CDR3 protein, called by TCRdb with MiXCR from the multiplex PCR reads. The table lists fewer than 450,000 distinct CDR3 sequences, 17% of them singletons. Diagnoses were made from clinical symptoms, serum measures (thyroxine and TRAb), thyroid ultrasound and orbital computed tomography.

The receptor was isolated from a woman under 40 with Graves' hyperthyroidism that later progressed to Graves' ophthalmopathy. The genes are TRBV7-2 and TRBJ1-5; D gene unclear. Sequences were obtained from blood. The CDR3 is CASSNPPGAQHF. The CDR3 nucleotides read TGTGCCAGCAGTAATCCACCGGGAGCCCAGCATTTT.